The 16 T cell receptor beta chains reported below all come from one sample, sequenced in a study of cytomegalovirus exposure and HLA in healthy donors (dated by TCRdb to the late 2010s). The method behind the library was the immunoSEQ multiplex PCR assay. For the multiplex PCR, a mixture combining 60 forward primers for TCR Vbeta segments and 13 reverse primers for TCR Jbeta segments was used. The source is immuneACCESS, and TCRdb retained only in-frame sequences with V and J called. Part of the clones is not carried over; for the studies checked, unresolved V genes explain less than half of this, and the remainder is unexplained. Within this sample are about 200,000 clones, with about 88% of them counted one time only. The top ten constitute roughly 0.33% of the sample. Sequences were obtained from PBMCs. Every receptor here comes from a woman aged 25-40 years in good health and CMV-seronegative.

The gene calls are TRBV5-1 and TRBJ2-1; TRBD2 matches at 11 bases. This CDR3 is built from 19 residues. Looked up from germline, CDR1 is SGHRS and CDR2 is YFSETQ. The V segment lost 4 bases and the J segment 7 bases; nucleotides outside the gene matches: 19. The CDR3 loop reads CASSLVQGARLAGGNEQFF. As DNA, the CDR3 is TGCGCCAGCAGCCTTGTCCAAGGGGCGCGTCTAGCGGGAGGAAATGAGCAGTTCTTC.

The CDR3 loop reads CASSGGRSNTIYF. CDR3 bases: TGTGCCAGCAGTGGAGGGAGGTCGAACACCATATATTTT. V and J are TRBV2 and TRBJ1-3, with D uncertain. Germline-derived CDR1 and CDR2 are SNHLY and FYNNEI. The CDR3 is 13 amino acids. Trimming left V 4 bases short and J 7 bases short, with 11 bases between.

This chain joins TRBV28 and TRBJ2-7, with a possible D match to TRBD1 (6 bases). There are 11 residues in the CDR3. The V gene lost 6 bases and the J gene lost 6 bases, with 9 bases spanning the gap. Germline CDR1 MDHEN, CDR2 SYDVKM. CDR3: CASRAQGEQYF. The CDR3 nucleotides read TGTGCCAGCAGAGCACAGGGCGAGCAGTACTTC.

This clone was observed a single time. The chain is built from TRBV29-1 and TRBJ1-5, with D unclear. V was shortened by 4 bases and J by 1 base, with 8 bases between the two germline ends. This CDR3 contains 13 residues. Germline V gene lookup returns CDR1 SQVTM and CDR2 ANQGSEA. DNA for the CDR3: TGCAGCGTTGGCTCCGGGAGCAATCAGCCCCAGCATTTT. Protein product: CSVGSGSNQPQHF.

As to this clone: This specimen includes other DNA sequences encoding the same CDR3. V usage is TRBV13 and J usage is TRBJ2-1; possibly TRBD2 for D (6 bases). This CDR3 has 14 residues. Trimming cost V 3 bases and J 0 bases, with 6 bases left between them. Germline V CDR1 and CDR2: PRHDT, FYEKMQ (reference sequence). The CDR3 sequence: CASSLGGSYNEQFF. CDR3 in DNA: TGTGCCAGCAGCTTGGGGGGCTCCTACAATGAGCAGTTCTTC.

This rearrangement joins TRBV5-5 to TRBJ1-5, with D perhaps TRBD1 (6 bases). This CDR3 has 15 residues. V lost 5 bases and J lost 0, with 12 bases in between. Germline CDR1 SGHKS, CDR2 YYEKEE (reference sequence). The DNA for the CDR3 is TGTGCCAGCAGACCGGACAGTAATAGCAATCAGCCCCAGCATTTT. Translating it yields CASRPDSNSNQPQHF. The full variable domain, rest sourced from reference TRBV5-5 and TRBJ1-5, is DAGVTQSPTHLIKTRGQQVTLRCSPISGHKSVSWYQQVLGQGPQFIFQYYEKEERGRGNFPDRFSARQFPNYSSELNVNALLLGDSALYLCASRPDSNSNQPQHFGDGTRLSIL.

The chain couples TRBV30 to TRBJ2-7, with TRBD1 matching over 7 bases. This CDR3 is 15 amino acids long. Germline V gene sequence: CDR1 GTSNPN, CDR2 SVGIG (reference sequence). The V gene end was trimmed by 3 bases and the J gene end by 4 bases; junction bases not matched to a gene: 12. CDR3 DNA sequence: TGTGCCTGGAGCGACAAGGACAGGTTGATTTACGAGCAGTACTTC. It codes for CAWSDKDRLIYEQYF.

This clone has a single count. The rearrangement uses TRBV7-3 and TRBJ1-1; D call uncertain. This CDR3 has 13 amino acids. V was shortened by 3 bases and J by 3 bases, with 8 bases between the two germline ends. CDR1 is SGHTA, CDR2 FQGTGA, per germline. CDR3 region: CASSLEGDTEAFF. CDR3 sequence (DNA): TGTGCCAGCAGCTTGGAGGGTGACACTGAAGCTTTCTTT.

The chain combines TRBV4-1 with TRBJ1-6; D remains unclear. Between the trimmed V and J ends, which lost 1 base and 6 bases, there was a span of 10 bases. Germline-derived CDR1 and CDR2 are MGHRA and YSYEKL. The CDR3 sequence is 15 residues long. The CDR3, as DNA: TGCGCCAGCAGCCAAGCGGAGGGTGTTAATTCACCCCTCCACTTT. Its protein is CASSQAEGVNSPLHF.

The chain carries TRBV4-2 and TRBJ1-1; D remains unclear. This CDR3 comprises 15 residues. Trimming removed 0 bases at V and 1 base at J, with 9 bases between. Per germline, CDR1 LGHNA and CDR2 YNFKEQ. CDR3 in DNA: TGTGCCAGCAGCCAAGAGGGTGGAGAGAACACTGAAGCTTTCTTT. Residues: CASSQEGGENTEAFF.

The chain links TRBV5-8 to TRBJ2-1, with 7 nucleotides matching TRBD1. Germline assignment: CDR1 SGHTS and CDR2 YDEGEE. CDR3 length: 13 amino acids. The trim removed 9 bases at V and 6 bases at J, leaving 9 bases unmatched. CDR3 sequence (DNA): TGTGCCACCTCCGCGACAGGGCTCAATGAGCAGTTCTTC. Amino acids: CATSATGLNEQFF.

This clone was counted a single time. The chain combines TRBV5-1 with TRBJ2-7; D is possibly TRBD2 (5 bases). This CDR3 is built from 14 residues. The germline V gene encodes CDR1 SGHRS and CDR2 YFSETQ. The V end lost 2 bases, the J end lost 3 bases, and 12 bases lay between the germline ends. The CDR3 protein is CASSFGVVDYEQYF. CDR3 sequence (DNA): TGCGCCAGCAGCTTCGGGGTAGTAGACTACGAGCAGTACTTC.

The rearrangement uses TRBV7-9 and TRBJ1-2, with 7 bases fitting TRBD1. CDR1 is SEHNR and CDR2 is FQNEAQ in the germline V gene (reference sequence). The CDR3 is 14 residues long. V trimming: 5 bases; J trimming: 4 bases; junction bases outside the gene matches: 7. This CDR3 is CASSRQGFSYGYTF. For the CDR3, the DNA is TGTGCCAGCAGCCGACAGGGTTTTTCCTATGGCTACACCTTC.

The rearrangement joins TRBV27 to TRBJ2-3; D is unresolved. This CDR3 spans 13 amino acids. From germline, CDR1 is MNHEY and CDR2 SMNVEV (reference sequence). Trimming cost V 2 bases and J 5 bases, with 8 bases left between them. CDR3 bases: TGTGCCAGCAGTTTAGGGCAAATAGATACGCAGTATTTT. This gives the protein CASSLGQIDTQYF.

The chain employs TRBV4-1 and TRBJ2-6; 10 nucleotides agree with TRBD1. Germline CDR1 reads MGHRA; CDR2 reads YSYEKL. The CDR3 has 18 residues. V lost 0 bases and J lost 2; bases outside the gene matches: 4. CDR3 sequence: CASSQEDRGHTGANVLTF. For the CDR3, the DNA is TGCGCCAGCAGCCAAGAAGACAGGGGGCATACTGGGGCCAACGTCCTGACTTTC.

The CDR3 is CASTFSNSPLHF. Here the CDR3 DNA reads TGTGCCAGCACCTTCAGTAATTCACCCCTCCACTTT. This chain connects TRBV28 to TRBJ1-6; D gene uncertain. Germline V gives CDR1 MDHEN, CDR2 SYDVKM. The CDR3 consists of 12 residues. V lost 7 bases to trimming and J lost 6 bases, with 7 bases between them.